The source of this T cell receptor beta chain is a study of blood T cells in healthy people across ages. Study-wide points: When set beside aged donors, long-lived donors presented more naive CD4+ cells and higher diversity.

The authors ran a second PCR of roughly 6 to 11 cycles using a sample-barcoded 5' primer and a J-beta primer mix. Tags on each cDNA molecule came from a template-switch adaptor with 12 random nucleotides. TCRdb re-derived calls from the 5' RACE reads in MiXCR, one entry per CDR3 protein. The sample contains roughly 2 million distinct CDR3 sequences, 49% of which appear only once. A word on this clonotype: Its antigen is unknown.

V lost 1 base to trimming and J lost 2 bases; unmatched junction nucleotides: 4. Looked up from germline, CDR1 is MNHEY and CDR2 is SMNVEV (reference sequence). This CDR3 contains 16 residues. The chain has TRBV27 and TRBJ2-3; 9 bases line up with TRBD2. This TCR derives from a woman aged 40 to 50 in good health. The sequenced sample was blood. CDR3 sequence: CASSLFAGGHTDTQYF. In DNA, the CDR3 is TGTGCCAGCAGTTTATTCGCGGGGGGGCACACAGATACGCAGTATTTT.